This T cell receptor beta chain was obtained from a study of technical replicates of blood from a handful of donors. Using immunoSEQ multiplex PCR, the repertoire was profiled, and TCRdb retains in-frame clones only, with some absent. Here the sample spans approximately 79,000 clones, 95% to 97% being singletons. Trimming took 5 bases from V and 6 from J, leaving 19 bases between them. The CDR3 is made up of 15 amino acids. Germline lookup yields CDR1 MGHRA and CDR2 YSYEKL. The TCR was taken from a human donor in good health. The V gene is TRBV4-1, the J gene TRBJ1-2; D not certain. Specimen: T cells isolated from PBMCs. This CDR3 is CASSSPLADGHGYTF. CDR3 bases: TGCGCCAGCAGCTCCCCCCTAGCCGATGGGCATGGCTACACCTTC.